The 15 T cell receptor beta chains below all came from one sample that was sequenced in a study of blood T cell repertoires in COVID-19. Some clones are missing from TCRdb's copy, which holds only in-frame ones; the method was immunoSEQ multiplex PCR. The table lists hundreds of thousands of clones, roughly 85% of them singletons. Material: peripheral blood. The receptors here all came from a woman aged 30 to 39 with active or convalescent COVID-19.

The J gene is TRBJ1-2, the V gene TRBV19, with D perhaps TRBD1 (6 bases). This CDR3 region has 16 residues. The ends were cut back, 4 bases at V and 5 bases at J, with 20 bases in the middle. Germline V gives CDR1 LNHDA, CDR2 SQIVND (reference sequence). This CDR3 reads CASSTTPGTPPYGYTF. CDR3 nucleotides: TGTGCCAGTAGTACCACCCCGGGGACACCCCCTTATGGCTACACCTTC.

This chain links TRBV6-5 with TRBJ1-1; maybe TRBD1 (5 bases). The CDR3 runs to 14 residues. Trimming shortened V by 2 bases and J by 2 bases, and 9 bases separated the two germline ends. From germline, CDR1 is MNHEY and CDR2 SVGAGI. The CDR3, as DNA: TGTGCCAGCAGTTACAGGCAGGGTAACACTGAAGCTTTCTTT. It specifies CASSYRQGNTEAFF.

The chain combines TRBV5-6 with TRBJ1-1, with D possibly TRBD1 on 5 matching bases. Germline V gene sequence: CDR1 SGHDT, CDR2 YYEEEE. Trimming took off 3 bases at V and 4 bases at J, with 7 bases between the two ends. The CDR3 is 12 residues long. The CDR3 coding sequence is TGTGCCAGCAGCTGGCAGGGCACTGAAGCTTTCTTT. Protein sequence: CASSWQGTEAFF.

This clone was recorded a few times. The rearrangement links TRBV18 to TRBJ1-4, with 9 bases lining up with TRBD1. This CDR3 is built from 14 residues. Germline V gives CDR1 KGHSH, CDR2 LQKENI. Trimming took 8 bases from V and 6 from J; bases not matched to a gene: 7. CDR3 loop: CASQNRDRDEKLFF. In DNA, the CDR3 is TGTGCCAGCCAGAACCGGGACAGGGATGAAAAACTGTTTTTT.

CDR3 bases: TGTGCCAGCAGCTTAGAGGTGACGACAGGTTCTTATGGCTACACCTTC. Its protein product is CASSLEVTTGSYGYTF. This chain links TRBV7-2 with TRBJ1-2, with D possibly TRBD1 on 6 matching bases. The CDR3 sequence is 16 residues long. Germline V gene data show CDR1 as SGHTA and CDR2 as FQGNSA. The V end lost 1 base, the J end lost 5 bases, and 17 bases lay between the germline ends.

V gene TRBV5-1 combines with J gene TRBJ1-6; D remains unclear. This CDR3 contains 16 residues. Germline V CDR1 and CDR2: SGHRS, YFSETQ. Trimming stripped 0 bases from V and 0 bases from J, with 7 bases between. CDR3 in DNA: TGCGCCAGCAGCTTGGAGCCGAGCTCCTATAATTCACCCCTCCACTTT. Protein: CASSLEPSSYNSPLHF.

The DNA of the CDR3 is TGCGCCAGCAGCGGACCAGCCTCCGGGACAGGGCAGAAACTGTTTTTT. Translation: CASSGPASGTGQKLFF. The rearrangement joins TRBV5-1 to TRBJ1-4, with 9 bases aligning to TRBD1. This CDR3 has 16 amino acids. The ends lost 4 bases at V and 11 bases at J; junction bases unmatched: 15. Germline-derived CDR1 and CDR2 are SGHRS and YFSETQ. Drawing the rest from reference TRBV5-1 and TRBJ1-4, the complete variable domain is KAGVTQTPRYLIKTRGQQVTLSCSPISGHRSVSWYQQTPGQGLQFLFEYFSETQRNKGNFPGRFSGRQFSNSRSEMNVSTLELGDSALYLCASSGPASGTGQKLFFGSGTQLSVL.

This clone showed up just once. This CDR3 is CATSDFSADTQYF. The CDR3 DNA reads TGTGCCACCAGTGATTTCTCCGCAGATACGCAGTATTTT. This chain uses TRBV24-1 with TRBJ2-3; no clear D. The V and J ends lost 1 base and 4 bases respectively, with 5 bases between them. The CDR3 sequence is 13 residues long. Germline CDR1 is KGHDR and CDR2 is SFDVKD.

The chain employs TRBV7-6 and TRBJ2-1; 7 bases align to TRBD2. Germline V CDR1 and CDR2: SGHVS, FNYEAQ. J was trimmed by 1 base and V by 5 bases; bases with no gene match: 5. The CDR3 runs to 15 residues. The CDR3 region has the DNA TGTGCCAGCAGCGCTACGGGGGGTTCCTACAATGAGCAGTTCTTC. Translation: CASSATGGSYNEQFF.

The chain has TRBV21-1 and TRBJ2-5; the table's D call, TRBD2, was not checked against the DNA. TRBV21-1 is a pseudogene segment. This CDR3 spans 17 amino acids. Written as DNA, the CDR3 is TGTGCCAGCAACCCGGGACTAGCGGGAGGGGGGGAAGAGACCCAGTACTTC. This encodes CASNPGLAGGGEETQYF.

The chain uses TRBV6-2 or TRBV6-3 and TRBJ2-5; weak D call: TRBD2 (5 bases). Germline CDR1 and CDR2: MNHEY and SVGEGT. The V gene lost 5 bases and the J gene lost 6 bases, with 16 bases spanning the gap. The CDR3 contains 14 residues. Here the CDR3 reads CASSALRTGQTQYF. DNA for the CDR3: TGTGCCAGCAGTGCCTTGAGGACTGGTCAGACCCAGTACTTC.

This chain joins TRBV7-6 and TRBJ2-1, with 7 bases identical to TRBD2. J lost 2 bases, V lost 5 bases, and 15 bases had no gene match. Germline V lookup: CDR1 SGHVS, CDR2 FNYEAQ. The CDR3 sequence is 18 residues long. The CDR3 DNA follows: TGTGCCAGCAGCCTAACATGGGGAACCGCGGGAGCCTACAATGAGCAGTTCTTC. Its protein product is CASSLTWGTAGAYNEQFF.

V gene TRBV4-1 combines with J gene TRBJ1-3; 7 bases line up with TRBD1. The germline CDR1 and CDR2 sequences are MGHRA and YSYEKL. V lost 6 bases, J lost 1 base, and 9 bases stayed unmatched. The CDR3 contains 16 residues. CDR3 region: CASRDTKGASGNTIYF. The CDR3 DNA reads as TGCGCCAGCAGGGACACAAAGGGGGCTTCTGGAAACACCATATATTTT.

This clone was detected only a few times. The chain carries TRBV7-2 and TRBJ1-2, with TRBD1 identical over 9 bases. The CDR3 is 15 amino acids. Germline V gene sequence: CDR1 SGHTA, CDR2 FQGNSA. The V segment lost 5 bases and the J segment 7 bases; nucleotides outside the gene matches: 11. The CDR3 protein is CASSGETGGASGYTF. The CDR3 DNA sequence: TGTGCCAGCAGCGGGGAAACAGGGGGCGCTAGTGGCTACACCTTC.

The rearrangement links TRBV6-5 to TRBJ2-1, with 7 bases that match TRBD2. This CDR3 spans 13 amino acids. Germline V gene sequence: CDR1 MNHEY, CDR2 SVGAGI. J lost 4 bases, V lost 6 bases, and 3 bases had no gene match. The CDR3 region has the DNA TGTGCCAGCAGCCCAGCGGGGTACAATGAGCAGTTCTTC. Protein sequence: CASSPAGYNEQFF.